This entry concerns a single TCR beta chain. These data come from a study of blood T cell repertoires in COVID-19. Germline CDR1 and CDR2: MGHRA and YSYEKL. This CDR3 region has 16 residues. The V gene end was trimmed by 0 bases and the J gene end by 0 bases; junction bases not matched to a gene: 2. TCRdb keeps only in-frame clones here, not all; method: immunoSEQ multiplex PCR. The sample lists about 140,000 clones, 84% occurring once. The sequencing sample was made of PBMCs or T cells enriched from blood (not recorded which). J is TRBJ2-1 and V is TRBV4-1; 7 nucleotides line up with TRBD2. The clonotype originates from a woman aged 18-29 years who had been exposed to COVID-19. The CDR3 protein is CASSQEGGSSYNEQFF. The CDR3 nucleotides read TGCGCCAGCAGCCAAGAAGGCGGGAGCTCCTACAATGAGCAGTTCTTC.